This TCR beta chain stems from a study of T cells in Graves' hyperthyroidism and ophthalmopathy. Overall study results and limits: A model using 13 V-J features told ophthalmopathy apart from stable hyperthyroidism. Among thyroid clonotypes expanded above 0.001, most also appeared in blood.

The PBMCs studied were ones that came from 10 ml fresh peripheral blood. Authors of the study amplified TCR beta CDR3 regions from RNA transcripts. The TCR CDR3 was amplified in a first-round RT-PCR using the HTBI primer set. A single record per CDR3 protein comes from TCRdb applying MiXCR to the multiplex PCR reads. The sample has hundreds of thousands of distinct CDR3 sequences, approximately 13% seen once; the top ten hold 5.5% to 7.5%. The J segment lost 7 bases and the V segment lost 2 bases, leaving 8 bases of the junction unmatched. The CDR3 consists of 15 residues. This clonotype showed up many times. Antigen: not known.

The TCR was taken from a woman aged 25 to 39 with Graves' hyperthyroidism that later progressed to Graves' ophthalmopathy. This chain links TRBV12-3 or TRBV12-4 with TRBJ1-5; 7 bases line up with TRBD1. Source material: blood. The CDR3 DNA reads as TGTGCCAGCAGTTTAACTCTCGACAGGGTCCAGCCCCAGCATTTT. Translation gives CASSLTLDRVQPQHF.